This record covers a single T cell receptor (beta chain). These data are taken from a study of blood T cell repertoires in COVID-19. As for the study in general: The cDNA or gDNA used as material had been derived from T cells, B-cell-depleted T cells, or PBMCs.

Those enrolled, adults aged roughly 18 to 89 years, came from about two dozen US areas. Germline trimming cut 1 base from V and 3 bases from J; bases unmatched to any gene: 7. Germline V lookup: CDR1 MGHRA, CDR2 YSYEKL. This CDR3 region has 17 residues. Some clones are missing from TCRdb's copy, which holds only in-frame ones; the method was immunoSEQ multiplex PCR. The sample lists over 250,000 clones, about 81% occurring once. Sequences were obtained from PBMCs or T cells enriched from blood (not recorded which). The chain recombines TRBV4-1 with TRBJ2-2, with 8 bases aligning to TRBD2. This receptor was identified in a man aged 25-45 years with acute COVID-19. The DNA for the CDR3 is TGCGCCAGCAGCCAAGTTTTTACTAGCGGTTACACCGGGGAGCTGTTTTTT. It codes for CASSQVFTSGYTGELFF.